This is a list of T cell receptor beta chains from one sample in a study of lymphopenia after photon versus proton radiotherapy. Measured with immunoSEQ multiplex PCR; TCRdb has only the in-frame clones, and not every one. The table shows about 83,000 clones, with 83% occurring only once. The sequencing used peripheral blood, collected from a patient treated with proton-based radiotherapy. The source of these receptors is a man between 60 and 75 years old with pancreatic cancer. CDR3s include the opening cysteine and the closing phenylalanine or tryptophan. Each record gives: J gene, clone size, V gene, D gene, CDR3 protein, CDR3 DNA. A D gene is named only where the DNA matches it firmly. The size of a clone is reported for some rows only, either as once, few or many, or as a class for expanded clones.

TRBJ2-1 | once | TRBV13 | TRBD2 | CASSPGASGRREQFF | TGTGCCAGCAGCCCAGGGGCTAGCGGGAGACGTGAGCAGTTCTTC
TRBJ2-3 | - | TRBV2 | - | CADDSTSGTDTQYF | TGTGCCGACGACTCGACTAGTGGCACAGATACGCAGTATTTT
TRBJ2-3 | - | TRBV7-3 | - | CASSSSTAPGVDTQYF | TGTGCCAGCAGCTCTTCGACGGCCCCCGGTGTCGATACGCAGTATTTT
TRBJ2-3 | - | TRBV4-1 | - | CASSQDLYSTSTDTQYF | TGCGCCAGCAGCCAAGATCTGTACAGCACTAGCACAGATACGCAGTATTTT
TRBJ2-1 | - | TRBV9 | TRBD1 | CASSPYGQAADEQFF | TGTGCCAGCAGCCCGTACGGACAGGCTGCTGATGAGCAGTTCTTC
TRBJ2-1 | few | TRBV23-1 | - | CASSQVRGSDTYNEQFF | TGCGCCAGCAGTCAAGTCAGGGGCTCAGATACCTACAATGAGCAGTTCTTC
TRBJ2-6 | - | TRBV7-2 | - | CASSPAVWGSGANVLTF | TGTGCCAGCAGCCCGGCCGTGTGGGGATCTGGGGCCAACGTCCTGACTTTC
TRBJ1-5 | - | TRBV7-2 | TRBD1 | CASSPRGNQPQHF | TGTGCCAGCAGCCCCAGGGGGAATCAGCCCCAGCATTTT
TRBJ2-5 | - | TRBV15 | - | CATSRGGTGETQYF | TGTGCCACCAGCAGAGGTGGGACGGGGGAGACCCAGTACTTC
TRBJ1-2 | - | TRBV5-5 | - | CASSRDTYGYTF | TGTGCCAGCAGCAGGGACACCTATGGCTACACCTTC
TRBJ1-1 | - | TRBV6-1 | TRBD1 | CASSDPGQLPTFF | TGTGCCAGCAGTGATCCGGGACAGCTCCCCACTTTCTTT
TRBJ1-1 | once | TRBV7-2 | - | CASSRTQVYTEAFF | TGTGCCAGCAGCCGAACACAGGTCTACACTGAAGCTTTCTTT
TRBJ2-6 | once | TRBV11-3 | - | CASSRDGSGANVLTF | TGTGCCAGCAGCCGAGACGGCTCTGGGGCCAACGTCCTGACTTTC
TRBJ2-3 | - | TRBV30 | TRBD1 | CAWARDRGTDTQYF | TGTGCCTGGGCCCGGGACAGGGGCACAGATACGCAGTATTTT
TRBJ2-7 | - | TRBV9 | TRBD2 | CASSVSTSGSYEQYF | TGTGCCAGCAGCGTCTCGACTAGCGGTTCCTACGAGCAGTACTTC
TRBJ1-5 | - | TRBV7-9 | - | CASSLGDNQPQHF | TGTGCCAGCAGCTTAGGTGACAATCAGCCCCAGCATTTT
TRBJ2-7 | - | TRBV27 | TRBD1 | CASRGTGSYEQYF | TGTGCCAGCAGGGGGACAGGATCCTACGAGCAGTACTTC
TRBJ1-3 | few | TRBV28 | - | CASSLYAVGSSGNTIYF | TGTGCCAGCAGTCTTTATGCCGTAGGTTCATCCGGAAACACCATATATTTT
TRBJ2-5 | once | TRBV7-9 | - | CASSPDSQETQYF | TGTGCCAGCAGCCCTGACAGCCAAGAGACCCAGTACTTC
TRBJ1-1 | once | TRBV18 | - | CASSPSLQSHPMNTEAFF | TGTGCCAGCTCCCCAAGCCTACAGTCCCATCCCATGAACACTGAAGCTTTCTTT
TRBJ2-2 | - | TRBV5-6 | TRBD1 | CASSRQGAGELFF | TGTGCCAGCAGTCGACAGGGGGCCGGGGAGCTGTTTTTT
TRBJ1-1 | - | TRBV7-2 | - | CASSPWVAGSNTEAFF | TGTGCCAGCAGCCCGTGGGTGGCAGGCTCAAACACTGAAGCTTTCTTT
TRBJ2-2 | - | TRBV5-1 | - | CASSLLPQGGIWTGELFF | TGCGCCAGCAGCTTGTTACCGCAGGGCGGAATTTGGACCGGGGAGCTGTTTTTT
TRBJ1-2 | once | TRBV5-1 | - | CASSLDATPPYGYTF | TGCGCCAGCAGCTTGGATGCGACACCTCCCTATGGCTACACCTTC
TRBJ2-2 | - | TRBV27 | TRBD2 | CASSPRGSGGPATGELFF | TGTGCCAGCAGCCCTCGGGGGTCGGGAGGGCCAGCCACCGGGGAGCTGTTTTTT
TRBJ2-5 | - | TRBV7-8 | - | CASSLRTGLGGTQYF | TGTGCCAGCAGCTTAAGGACAGGCCTGGGGGGGACCCAGTACTTC
TRBJ2-3 | once | TRBV2 | - | CASQSPASTDTQYF | TGTGCCAGTCAATCACCTGCTAGCACAGATACGCAGTATTTT
TRBJ2-7 | once | TRBV19 | - | CASSINLGLEQYF | TGTGCCAGTAGTATAAACTTGGGACTCGAGCAGTACTTC
TRBJ1-5 | - | TRBV19 | TRBD1 | CASSIVTGGQPQHF | TGTGCCAGTAGTATAGTTACAGGGGGGCAGCCCCAGCATTTT
TRBJ2-1 | - | TRBV9 | TRBD2 | CASSTGTSGKNEQFF | TGTGCCAGCAGCACCGGGACTAGCGGGAAAAATGAGCAGTTCTTC
TRBJ2-1 | - | TRBV29-1 | TRBD2 | CSVEGLAGGPAQFF | TGCAGCGTTGAGGGACTAGCGGGAGGGCCGGCGCAGTTCTTC
TRBJ2-7 | - | TRBV7-8 | TRBD1 | CASSLGGGGQTYEQYF | TGTGCCAGCAGCTTAGGAGGGGGCGGGCAAACCTACGAGCAGTACTTC
TRBJ2-1 | - | TRBV6-5 | TRBD2 | CASKPSGTLKGQFF | TGTGCCAGCAAACCTAGCGGGACCCTTAAAGGGCAGTTCTTC
TRBJ1-4 | - | TRBV28 | - | CASSIRAVNEKLFF | TGTGCCAGCAGTATCAGGGCGGTAAATGAAAAACTGTTTTTT
TRBJ2-5 | - | TRBV5-6 | - | CASSLQGLRETQYF | TGTGCCAGCAGCTTGCAGGGCCTCCGGGAGACCCAGTACTTC
TRBJ2-6 | - | TRBV30 | - | CAWGANVLTF | TGTGCCTGGGGGGCCAACGTCCTGACTTTC
TRBJ2-7 | - | TRBV5-4 | TRBD2 | CASSSTSGGYYEQYF | TGTGCCAGCAGCTCGACTAGCGGGGGCTACTACGAGCAGTACTTC
TRBJ2-1 | - | TRBV9 | TRBD2 | CASSSQGGLYNEQFF | TGTGCCAGCAGCTCCCAGGGAGGGCTCTACAATGAGCAGTTCTTC
TRBJ2-1 | - | TRBV9 | - | CASSVGGATANEQFF | TGTGCCAGCAGCGTAGGAGGGGCAACGGCCAATGAGCAGTTCTTC
TRBJ2-1 | - | TRBV2 | TRBD1 | CASSDWGQGRNEQFF | TGTGCCAGCAGTGACTGGGGACAGGGCAGAAATGAGCAGTTCTTC
TRBJ2-7 | - | TRBV5-1 | - | CASSSVWGYEQYF | TGCGCCAGCAGCTCAGTTTGGGGCTACGAGCAGTACTTC
TRBJ1-2 | - | TRBV19 | - | CASKTGQFNYGYTF | TGTGCCAGTAAAACAGGTCAATTTAACTATGGCTACACCTTC